This TCR beta chain emerged from a study of T cells in localized non-small cell lung cancer. The CDR3 extends over 13 amino acids. Germline V CDR1 and CDR2: SGDLS, YYNGEE. The junction had 2 bases not matched to a gene; V was cut back by 7 bases and J by 6 bases. Clones were read by immunoSEQ multiplex PCR, and TCRdb kept only the in-frame ones, dropping some. The table has around 900 clones, around 35% seen once. By proportion, this clone is medium-sized. The chain links TRBV9 to TRBJ2-1, with TRBD2 matching over 12 bases. Source: normal lung tissue next to the tumor, taken before any cancer treatment. The origin of this receptor is a female donor of 60 years or more with stage III squamous cell lung carcinoma. The CDR3 DNA sequence: TGTGCCAGCGCACTAGCGGGGGGCAATGAGCAGTTCTTC. This translates into CASALAGGNEQFF.